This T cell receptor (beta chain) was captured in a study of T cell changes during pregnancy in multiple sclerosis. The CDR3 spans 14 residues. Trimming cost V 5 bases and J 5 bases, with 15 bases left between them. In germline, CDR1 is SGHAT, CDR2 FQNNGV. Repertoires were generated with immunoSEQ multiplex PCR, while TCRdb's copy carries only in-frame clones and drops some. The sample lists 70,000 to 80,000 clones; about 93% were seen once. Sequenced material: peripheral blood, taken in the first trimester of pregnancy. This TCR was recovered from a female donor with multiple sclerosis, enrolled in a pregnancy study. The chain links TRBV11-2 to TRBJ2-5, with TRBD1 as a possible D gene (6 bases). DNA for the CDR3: TGTGCCAGCAGCCAAGGGACCCAGGGGGAGACCCAGTACTTC. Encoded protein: CASSQGTQGETQYF.